The T cell receptor (beta chain) under discussion was sequenced for a study of blood T cell repertoires in COVID-19. Study-wide context: Collection of acute and convalescent COVID-19 samples took place in the United States, Italy and Spain.

Libraries were prepared by immunoSEQ multiplex PCR; TCRdb keeps only in-frame clonotypes and omits some of them. The top ten hold under 2.5% of the sample, which has approximately 140,000 clones, 84% seen once. This sequence was found in a man between 65 and 85 years old with acute or convalescent COVID-19. Sequenced: peripheral blood.

The CDR3 DNA follows: TGTGCCACCAGCAGGGGACAGGGGGCTGTCTATGGCTACACCTTC. Amino acid sequence: CATSRGQGAVYGYTF. The chain employs TRBV15 and TRBJ1-2; 12 nucleotides agree with TRBD1. Germline-derived CDR1 and CDR2 are LNHNV and YYDKDF (reference sequence). CDR3 length: 15 residues. V was clipped by 3 bases and J by 4 bases; unmatched bases: 3.